Listed below are T cell receptor beta chains from one sample, sequenced in a study of blood T cell repertoires in COVID-19. Sequenced by immunoSEQ multiplex PCR; TCRdb stores in-frame clones only, minus some. The repertoire holds under 300,000 clones, with around nine tenths as singletons. Material: PBMCs or T cells enriched from blood (not recorded which). Receptor source: a woman aged 50 to 65 who had recovered from COVID-19. CDR3s include the opening cysteine and the closing phenylalanine or tryptophan. The D gene is left open where the match is weak. Only part of the rows carry a size: once, few, many, or a class if the clone is expanded.

j_call | v_call | clone_size | d_call | cdr3_aa | cdr3_nt
TRBJ1-2 | TRBV19 | . | . | CATRGYGYTF | TGTGCCACTCGGGGATATGGCTACACCTTC
TRBJ2-1 | TRBV2 | . | TRBD2 | CASAKSRGLAGVNEQFF | TGTGCCAGCGCGAAGTCCAGGGGACTAGCGGGAGTTAATGAGCAGTTCTTC
TRBJ2-7 | TRBV27 | once | TRBD1 | CASSLGTGTEEQYF | TGTGCCAGCAGTTTAGGGACAGGGACAGAAGAGCAGTACTTC
TRBJ1-2 | TRBV28 | . | TRBD1 | CASSLLFDRVMRYYGYTF | TGTGCCAGCAGTTTACTTTTCGACAGGGTAATGAGGTACTATGGCTACACCTTC
TRBJ1-3 | TRBV6-5 | . | . | CASSPVQGGGNTIYF | TGTGCCAGCAGTCCCGTGCAGGGTGGTGGAAACACCATATATTTT
TRBJ2-3 | TRBV5-1 | . | . | CASSLNVRALGSTDTQYF | TGCGCCAGCAGCTTGAACGTCAGGGCCCTCGGAAGCACAGATACGCAGTATTTT
TRBJ1-1 | TRBV5-6 | . | . | CASSLSMGLNTEAFF | TGTGCCAGCAGCTTGAGTATGGGGCTGAACACTGAAGCTTTCTTT
TRBJ1-3 | TRBV7-9 | . | . | CASSRDKKRGNTIYF | TGTGCCAGCAGCCGGGACAAAAAGCGCGGAAACACCATATATTTT
TRBJ1-5 | TRBV28 | . | . | CASSLIVTQVGQPQHF | TGTGCCAGCAGTTTGATTGTAACACAGGTCGGTCAGCCCCAGCATTTT
TRBJ1-5 | TRBV5-8 | . | TRBD1 | CASSYRGQGSNQPQHF | TGTGCCAGCAGTTACCGGGGACAGGGTAGCAATCAGCCCCAGCATTTT
TRBJ2-3 | TRBV3-1/TRBV3-2 | . | . | CASSKRDLSGRGRDTQYF | TGTGCCAGCAGCAAAAGAGACCTAAGCGGAAGAGGGAGAGATACGCAGTATTTT
TRBJ1-6 | TRBV11-2 | . | TRBD1 | CASSLEFGTGSNSPLHF | TGTGCCAGCAGCTTAGAGTTTGGGACAGGGAGTAATTCACCCCTCCACTTT
TRBJ1-4 | TRBV12-5 | . | . | CASGYGAGAGEKLFF | TGTGCTAGTGGTTATGGGGCAGGAGCCGGTGAAAAACTGTTTTTT
TRBJ2-2 | TRBV3-1/TRBV3-2 | few | . | CASSQTLDSYTGELFF | TGTGCCAGCAGCCAGACCCTGGACAGTTACACCGGGGAGCTGTTTTTT
TRBJ2-7 | TRBV5-4 | . | . | CASSPPLGQGPYEQYF | TGTGCCAGCAGCCCCCCCCTCGGACAAGGCCCCTACGAGCAGTACTTC
TRBJ1-1 | TRBV27 | . | TRBD1 | CASSSPGQLKGTEAFF | TGTGCCAGCAGTTCTCCGGGACAGCTCAAGGGCACTGAAGCTTTCTTT
TRBJ2-1 | TRBV6-2/TRBV6-3 | few | TRBD2 | CASSPRLAVYNEQFF | TGTGCCAGCAGCCCTAGACTAGCGGTCTACAATGAGCAGTTCTTC